One and the same sample provided the 32 T cell receptor beta chains below, sequenced in a study of cytomegalovirus exposure and HLA in healthy donors. The PCR employed 60 Vbeta primers together with 13 Jbeta primers. Profiled with immunoSEQ multiplex PCR; TCRdb holds only in-frame clones, not every one. The sample has 85,000 to 130,000 clones, 65% to 75% seen once. The sequencing sample was made of PBMCs. The receptors here all came from a female donor in good health and CMV-seronegative.

This clone was seen just once. The CDR3 DNA reads as TGTGCCAGCAGCCCCTTCCTAGCGGGAGGTACCCTCGCCAAAAACATTCAGTACTTC. As protein: CASSPFLAGGTLAKNIQYF. The rearrangement uses TRBV9 and TRBJ2-4, with 11 positions matching TRBD2. The germline CDR1 and CDR2 sequences are SGDLS and YYNGEE. V trimming: 4 bases; J trimming: 1 base; junction bases outside the gene matches: 13. This CDR3 is 19 amino acids long.

The V call is TRBV10-2, the J call TRBJ2-5; no firm D call. The V gene lost 4 bases and the J gene lost 1 base, with 7 bases spanning the gap. The CDR3 runs 13 residues. CDR1 and CDR2 (germline): WSHSY, SAAADI. CDR3 sequence: CASSVHTQETQYF. The CDR3 nucleotides are TGCGCCAGCAGTGTGCACACCCAAGAGACCCAGTACTTC.

This clone was detected a few times. The chain recombines TRBV4-3 with TRBJ2-7, with TRBD2 identical over 10 bases. V lost 9 bases and J lost 6; bases outside the gene matches: 26. The CDR3 consists of 19 residues. Germline V gene sequence: CDR1 LGHNA, CDR2 YSLEER. CDR3 sequence: CARNPKASGSPQRRAEQYF. Written as DNA, the CDR3 is TGCGCCAGGAACCCCAAAGCTAGCGGGAGTCCCCAGAGGCGGGCCGAGCAGTACTTC.

The chain links TRBV7-2 to TRBJ2-1; 7 bases line up with TRBD2. The CDR3 length is 15 residues. Looked up from germline, CDR1 is SGHTA and CDR2 is FQGNSA. Unmatched junction bases numbered 10, after V lost 5 bases and J lost 6 bases. The CDR3 region is CASSRASGDFNEQFF. The DNA for the CDR3 is TGTGCCAGCAGCCGGGCTAGCGGAGATTTCAATGAGCAGTTCTTC.

The chain couples TRBV7-9 to TRBJ2-2, with 8 bases aligning to TRBD2. V was pared by 4 bases and J by 7 bases, with 11 bases of the junction left unmatched. CDR3 length equals 16 residues. Germline V gene lookup returns CDR1 SEHNR and CDR2 FQNEAQ (reference sequence). The CDR3 here is CASSSRSGRGSGELFF. In DNA, the CDR3 is TGTGCCAGCAGCTCCCGGAGCGGGAGAGGCAGCGGGGAGCTGTTTTTT.

The chain has TRBV7-9 and TRBJ2-3; TRBD2 matches 8 bases. The CDR3 is 16 amino acids. V lost 4 bases and J lost 3; bases outside the gene matches: 9. Looked up from germline, CDR1 is SEHNR and CDR2 is FQNEAQ (reference sequence). CDR3 DNA sequence: TGTGCCAGCAGCTCCCCGGGTAGCGGGACGACAGATACGCAGTATTTT. Protein product: CASSSPGSGTTDTQYF.

The count of this clone is one. A read error may produce the germline difference seen at one junction end. This sequence joins TRBV29-1 and TRBJ2-2, with D perhaps matching TRBD1 (6 bases). Germline V gene lookup returns CDR1 SQVTM and CDR2 ANQGSEA. This CDR3 is 14 amino acids long. CDR3 sequence reads: CSVERGSGTGKLFF. The CDR3 DNA follows: TGCAGCGTTGAGAGGGGGTCGGGCACCGGGAAGCTGTTTTTT.

The chain links TRBV10-3 to TRBJ2-7; D is unresolved. Trimming cost V 2 bases and J 3 bases, with 8 bases left between them. The CDR3 totals 13 residues. Looked up from germline, CDR1 is ENHRY and CDR2 is SYGVKD. CDR3 nucleotides: TGTGCCATCAGTGAGGGAGCGAACTACGAGCAGTACTTC. It yields the protein CAISEGANYEQYF.

The chain joins TRBV9 to TRBJ1-1; D call uncertain. The CDR3 is made up of 12 amino acids. V dropped 1 base and J dropped 3 bases, with 4 bases sitting between them. Germline lookup yields CDR1 SGDLS and CDR2 YYNGEE. The CDR3 region is CASSVTDTEAFF. CDR3 nucleotides: TGTGCCAGCAGCGTAACGGACACTGAAGCTTTCTTT.

V and J are TRBV29-1 and TRBJ2-5; D is possibly TRBD2 (5 bases). TRBJ2-7 matches the DNA end more closely, so the J call is doubtful. Germline-derived CDR1 and CDR2 are SQVTM and ANQGSEA. The CDR3 sequence is 14 residues long. The CDR3 region has the DNA TGCAGCGCCCGAAGGAGGCCCAGAGGGTCCGAGCAGTACTTC. Translating gives CSARRRPRGSEQYF.

This chain uses TRBV9 with TRBJ2-3, with D perhaps TRBD2 (6 bases). The CDR3 has 15 residues. Germline CDR1 reads SGDLS; CDR2 reads YYNGEE. V was trimmed by 0 bases and J by 4 bases, leaving 12 bases between them. The CDR3 reads CASSVAEGLADTQYF. The CDR3 DNA reads as TGTGCCAGCAGCGTAGCGGAGGGCCTCGCAGATACGCAGTATTTT.

In its sample, this clone was seen a few times. The chain carries TRBV6-5 and TRBJ1-3, with 8 nucleotides matching TRBD1. CDR1 is MNHEY, CDR2 SVGAGI, per germline. J was trimmed by 3 bases and V by 5 bases; bases with no gene match: 3. The CDR3 contains 14 residues. The CDR3 bases are TGTGCCAGCAGTACCGGGACAGGTGGAAACACCATATATTTT. Protein: CASSTGTGGNTIYF.

The V gene is TRBV5-5, the J gene TRBJ2-7; 8 bases are shared with TRBD2. V trimming: 4 bases; J trimming: 6 bases; junction bases outside the gene matches: 9. The CDR3 is 14 residues long. CDR1 is SGHKS and CDR2 is YYEKEE in the germline V gene (reference sequence). Here the CDR3 DNA reads TGTGCCAGCAGCGTACGGGAGGGCCCCATCGAGCAGTACTTC. It yields the protein CASSVREGPIEQYF.

V and J are TRBV28 and TRBJ1-2; D ambiguous. Germline V gene sequence: CDR1 MDHEN, CDR2 SYDVKM. The CDR3 extends over 13 amino acids. With 6 bases removed from V and 4 bases from J, the gap between germline ends came to 12 bases. CDR3 protein: CASRTPTSYGYTF. DNA for the CDR3: TGTGCCAGCAGGACCCCGACATCCTATGGCTACACCTTC.

V usage is TRBV29-1 and J usage is TRBJ1-1, with D possibly matching TRBD1 (6 bases). CDR1 is SQVTM and CDR2 is ANQGSEA in the germline V gene. Trimming pared 4 bases from V and 4 bases from J, leaving 13 bases between. The CDR3 loop spans 13 amino acids. The CDR3, as DNA: TGCAGCGTTGGAAACAGGGTGGGCACTGAAGCTTTCTTT. Translation gives CSVGNRVGTEAFF.

This clone was seen a single time. The rearrangement joins TRBV6-5 to TRBJ1-1; no definite D call. The CDR3 extends over 13 amino acids. The V end lost 8 bases, the J end lost 7 bases, and 17 bases lay between the germline ends. Germline CDR1 and CDR2: MNHEY and SVGAGI. The CDR3 DNA is TGTGCCAGCTTGACCCCCTCCGGAGGTGAAGCTTTCTTT. Encoded protein: CASLTPSGGEAFF.

The chain combines TRBV7-3 with TRBJ2-1, with TRBD2 as a possible D gene (5 bases). V was trimmed by 0 bases and J by 0 bases, leaving 6 bases between them. CDR1 is SGHTA, CDR2 FQGTGA, per germline. This CDR3 has 15 amino acids. CDR3 DNA sequence: TGTGCCAGCAGCTTAACCGGGATCTCCTACAATGAGCAGTTCTTC. This translates into CASSLTGISYNEQFF. Drawing the rest from reference TRBV7-3 and TRBJ2-1, the complete variable domain is GAGVSQTPSNKVTEKGKYVELRCDPISGHTALYWYRQSLGQGPEFLIYFQGTGAADDSGLPNDRFFAVRPEGSVSTLKIQRTERGDSAVYLCASSLTGISYNEQFFGPGTRLTVL.

The genes are TRBV9 and TRBJ2-1; TRBD2 agrees at 12 bases. V lost 4 bases to trimming and J lost 10 bases; unmatched junction nucleotides: 6. Germline V gene sequence: CDR1 SGDLS, CDR2 YYNGEE. The CDR3 is made up of 14 amino acids. The CDR3 protein is CASSTGLAGFEQFF. The DNA for the CDR3 is TGTGCCAGCAGCACAGGACTAGCGGGGTTCGAGCAGTTCTTC.

In its sample, this clone was seen a few times. The V and J genes are TRBV30 and TRBJ2-7, with D possibly matching TRBD1 (5 bases). The CDR3 spans 16 residues. V was shortened by 1 base and J by 4 bases, with 20 bases between the two germline ends. Germline V lookup: CDR1 GTSNPN, CDR2 SVGIG (reference sequence). CDR3 amino acids: CAWSEKGPPNLYEQYF. CDR3 DNA: TGTGCCTGGAGTGAGAAGGGGCCCCCAAACCTATACGAGCAGTACTTC. Drawing the rest from reference TRBV30 and TRBJ2-7, the complete variable domain is SQTIHQWPATLVQPVGSPLSLECTVEGTSNPNLYWYRQAAGRGLQLLFYSVGIGQISSEVPQNLSASRPQDRQFILSSKKLLLSDSGFYLCAWSEKGPPNLYEQYFGPGTRLTVT.

Written as DNA, the CDR3 is TGTGCCAGCAGCTCAAGTTACAGGGGCCCCAACACTGAAGCTTTCTTT. This encodes CASSSSYRGPNTEAFF. The chain links TRBV7-6 to TRBJ1-1, with 7 bases fitting TRBD1. CDR3 length equals 16 residues. Per germline, CDR1 SGHVS and CDR2 FNYEAQ. The V segment lost 4 bases and the J segment 2 bases; nucleotides outside the gene matches: 10.

This clone was counted between two and nine times. The chain has TRBV5-4 and TRBJ2-7; 9 bases are shared with TRBD1. The CDR3 is 14 residues long. Losses at the gene ends were 0 bases for V and 6 bases for J; bases not matched to a gene: 4. The germline CDR1 and CDR2 sequences are SGHNT and YYREEE (reference sequence). CDR3 nucleotides: TGTGCCAGCAGCTTGGCTCCGGACAGGGGCGAGCAGTACTTC. This sequence encodes CASSLAPDRGEQYF.

The rearrangement joins TRBV6-1 to TRBJ2-7, with a weak D call TRBD2 (6 bases). The CDR3 runs to 12 residues. Trimming shortened V by 7 bases and J by 6 bases, and 13 bases separated the two germline ends. The germline gives CDR1 MNHNS, CDR2 SASEGT. The CDR3 is CASNRDWGEQYF. The DNA for the CDR3 is TGTGCCAGCAACCGGGACTGGGGCGAGCAGTACTTC.

This chain links TRBV11-2 with TRBJ2-7; the match to TRBD1 covers 7 bases. V shed 5 bases, J shed 6 bases, and the junction held 13 bases outside the gene matches. CDR1 is SGHAT, CDR2 FQNNGV, per germline. There are 15 residues in the CDR3. The CDR3 DNA reads as TGTGCCAGCAGCAGAAACCCTACAGGGGCAGCCGAGCAGTACTTC. Its translation: CASSRNPTGAAEQYF.

The V gene is TRBV10-3, the J gene TRBJ1-2; unclear D gene. Trimming removed 3 bases at V and 4 bases at J, with 6 bases between. The CDR3 covers 12 residues. CDR1 is ENHRY and CDR2 is SYGVKD in the germline V gene. In nucleotides, the CDR3 is TGTGCCATCAGTGAAGGAGTCTATGGCTACACCTTC. As protein: CAISEGVYGYTF.

This clone was observed a single time. The chain has TRBV2 and TRBJ1-1; perhaps TRBD1 as D (6 bases). The germline V gene encodes CDR1 SNHLY and CDR2 FYNNEI. The CDR3 covers 14 residues. V was trimmed by 9 bases and J by 0 bases, leaving 14 bases between them. The CDR3 coding sequence is TGTGCCAGGGAACAGGGATCCATGAACACTGAAGCTTTCTTT. Protein sequence: CAREQGSMNTEAFF.

The V and J genes are TRBV5-1 and TRBJ2-1; a weak D match, TRBD1 (5 bases). Trimming left V 4 bases short and J 11 bases short, with 19 bases between. Per the germline V gene, CDR1 is SGHRS and CDR2 is YFSETQ. This CDR3 region has 14 residues. The DNA for the CDR3 is TGCGCCAGCAGCGCCTTAAGGCAGGGAATAAAGCAGTTCTTC. Translation: CASSALRQGIKQFF.

The V gene is TRBV29-1, the J gene TRBJ2-2; 7 nucleotides line up with TRBD2. The CDR3 is 14 amino acids. V shed 3 bases, J shed 2 bases, and the junction held 3 bases outside the gene matches. CDR1 is SQVTM and CDR2 is ANQGSEA in the germline V gene. Written as DNA, the CDR3 is TGCAGCGTTGAGAGCGGGACTAACACCGGGGAGCTGTTTTTT. Residues: CSVESGTNTGELFF.

This CDR3 is CASSLAVPSAYNEQFF. CDR3 nucleotides: TGTGCCAGCAGCTTAGCAGTGCCTAGCGCCTACAATGAGCAGTTCTTC. The chain employs TRBV7-8 and TRBJ2-1; the D gene is possibly TRBD2 (6 bases). Trimming took 0 bases from V and 2 from J, leaving 11 bases between them. Germline CDR1 and CDR2: SGHVS and FQNEAQ. The CDR3 loop spans 16 amino acids.

The rearrangement links TRBV15 to TRBJ2-1, with 14 bases aligning to TRBD2. Germline CDR1 LNHNV, CDR2 YYDKDF (reference sequence). This CDR3 has 17 residues. V gave up 4 bases and J gave up 2 bases; unmatched junction bases: 4. CDR3 sequence: CATSTTSGRETYNEQFF. CDR3 coding DNA: TGTGCCACCAGCACGACTAGCGGGAGGGAAACCTACAATGAGCAGTTCTTC.

This chain connects TRBV4-1 to TRBJ2-7; TRBD2 agrees at 14 bases. Germline assignment: CDR1 MGHRA and CDR2 YSYEKL. Losses at the gene ends were 3 bases for V and 6 bases for J; bases not matched to a gene: 1. The CDR3 spans 14 residues. The CDR3 nucleotides read TGCGCCAGCAGCCAGGGACTAGCGGGAGTCGAGCAGTACTTC. This codes for CASSQGLAGVEQYF.

V is TRBV11-2 and J is TRBJ1-5, with 8 bases identical to TRBD1. This CDR3 has 16 amino acids. Germline CDR1 is SGHAT and CDR2 is FQNNGV. The J segment lost 2 bases and the V segment lost 1 base, leaving 4 bases of the junction unmatched. The DNA for the CDR3 is TGTGCCAGCAGCTTAGGACCGGGACAGGGCAATCAGCCCCAGCATTTT. Protein: CASSLGPGQGNQPQHF. Full variable domain (outside the CDR3, taken from reference TRBV11-2 and TRBJ1-5): EAGVAQSPRYKIIEKRQSVAFWCNPISGHATLYWYQQILGQGPKLLIQFQNNGVVDDSQLPKDRFSAERLKGVDSTLKIQPAKLEDSAVYLCASSLGPGQGNQPQHFGDGTRLSIL.

The chain combines TRBV30 with TRBJ2-6; the D gene is possibly TRBD2 (6 bases). Germline V gene data show CDR1 as GTSNPN and CDR2 as SVGIG (reference sequence). Trimming took 4 bases from V and 2 from J, leaving 15 bases between them. There are 16 residues in the CDR3. Written as DNA, the CDR3 is TGTGCCTGGACGAAAGGGGCGGGAACTGGGGCCAACGTCCTGACTTTC. Protein product: CAWTKGAGTGANVLTF.